The 13 T cell receptor beta chains presented below share a single source sample, sequenced in a study of neurological immune-mediated disorders. TCRdb itself ran the 5' RACE reads through MiXCR, one entry per CDR3 protein. The table shows roughly 70,000 distinct CDR3 sequences, with 4% to 6% occurring only once. The sample comprised PBMCs. These receptors originate from a woman in her twenties or thirties with multiple sclerosis.

This clonotype was counted at least ten times. A clone one base away is much larger, so this may be a read error. The chain carries TRBV20-1 and TRBJ1-1; D is undetermined. There are 17 residues in the CDR3. The V end was cut by 0 bases, the J end by 2 bases, with 19 bases between. In germline, CDR1 is DFQATT, CDR2 SNEGSKA (reference sequence). In nucleotides, the CDR3 is TGCAGTGCTAGAGACGAAGTTACCGGAAAGATAAACACTGAAGCTTTCTTT. It yields the protein CSARDEVTGKINTEAFF.

The table lists this clonotype with many counts. V usage is TRBV10-3 and J usage is TRBJ1-2; D is undetermined. The germline V gene encodes CDR1 ENHRY and CDR2 SYGVKD. Trimming took off 4 bases at V and 8 bases at J, with 14 bases between the two ends. The CDR3 loop spans 13 amino acids. CDR3 bases: TGTGCCATCAGTGTTAGTGGCCGAGGAGGCTACACCTTC. Protein product: CAISVSGRGGYTF.

This clonotype was seen ten or more times. The genes are TRBV20-1 and TRBJ1-2; D is uncertain. The CDR3 has 13 residues. Germline values: CDR1 DFQATT, CDR2 SNEGSKA (reference sequence). The V and J ends lost 1 base and 7 bases respectively, with 13 bases between them. Written as DNA, the CDR3 is TGCAGTGCTAGAGCTGAAGGGTATGGTGGCTACACCTTC. Translated: CSARAEGYGGYTF.

This sequence joins TRBV20-1 and TRBJ1-5; D ambiguous. V lost 0 bases and J lost 0, with 18 bases in between. The CDR3 is made up of 18 amino acids. CDR1 is DFQATT and CDR2 is SNEGSKA in the germline V gene (reference sequence). The CDR3 DNA is TGCAGTGCTAGAGATATATTCCCGGACCCTAATAGCAATCAGCCCCAGCATTTT. Translated, it gives CSARDIFPDPNSNQPQHF.

This clonotype appeared many times. The chain combines TRBV27 with TRBJ1-5, with D possibly TRBD1 on 5 matching bases. This CDR3 contains 15 residues. The V gene lost 3 bases and the J gene lost 4 bases, with 13 bases spanning the gap. Germline values: CDR1 MNHEY, CDR2 SMNVEV (reference sequence). The CDR3 loop is CASSFESGPNQPQHF. In DNA form, the CDR3 reads TGTGCCAGCAGTTTTGAGTCAGGGCCTAATCAGCCCCAGCATTTT.

This clonotype was detected many times. The chain links TRBV30 to TRBJ1-1; 7 nucleotides match TRBD1. Trimming cost V 6 bases and J 1 base; bases outside gene matches: 5. This CDR3 contains 13 residues. Germline V gene sequence: CDR1 GTSNPN, CDR2 SVGIG (reference sequence). CDR3 DNA sequence: TGTGCCTGCTACAGGGGAGGGAACACTGAAGCTTTCTTT. This translates into CACYRGGNTEAFF. The full variable domain, rest sourced from reference TRBV30 and TRBJ1-1, is SQTIHQWPATLVQPVGSPLSLECTVEGTSNPNLYWYRQAAGRGLQLLFYSVGIGQISSEVPQNLSASRPQDRQFILSSKKLLLSDSGFYLCACYRGGNTEAFFGQGTRLTVV.

This clonotype was seen repeatedly, ten times or more. This chain links TRBV5-5 with TRBJ2-1; D uncertain. CDR1 is SGHKS and CDR2 is YYEKEE in the germline V gene (reference sequence). This CDR3 has 15 residues. V was trimmed by 1 base and J by 1 base, leaving 9 bases between them. DNA of the CDR3: TGTGCCAGCAGCTTGTTCGATGCGTCCTACAATGAGCAGTTCTTC. Its translation is CASSLFDASYNEQFF.

This clonotype has a count of ten or more. The chain is built from TRBV7-2 and TRBJ2-7; D not certain. The CDR3 has 15 residues. The ends were cut back, 1 base at V and 3 bases at J, with 13 bases in the middle. Per the germline V gene, CDR1 is SGHTA and CDR2 is FQGNSA. The CDR3 DNA sequence: TGTGCCAGCAGCTTAGAAGCCAATTATCTCTACGAGCAGTACTTC. This sequence encodes CASSLEANYLYEQYF.

For this clonotype: As the CDR3 is not closed by the conserved phenylalanine or tryptophan, this likely results from a read error. The genes are TRBV5-1 and TRBJ2-4, with D possibly TRBD2 on 5 matching bases. The CDR3 runs to 13 residues. CDR1 SGHRS and CDR2 YFSETQ come from the germline V gene. The germline V and J ends were trimmed by 0 bases and 6 bases, with 7 bases remaining between them. The CDR3 sequence: CASSLDSGNIQYN. The CDR3 DNA reads as TGCGCCAGCAGCTTGGACAGCGGAAACATTCAGTACAAC.

In this sample, this clonotype turned up many times. This chain links TRBV7-9 with TRBJ2-1, with D perhaps being TRBD1 or TRBD2 (6 bases each). The CDR3 sequence is 13 residues long. Germline-derived CDR1 and CDR2 are SEHNR and FQNEAQ (reference sequence). Trimming removed 0 bases at V and 8 bases at J, with 8 bases between. For the CDR3, the DNA is TGTGCCAGCAGCTTAGCGGGGGGCCATGAGCAGTTCTTC. This translates into CASSLAGGHEQFF.

This chain links TRBV10-3 with TRBJ1-1; 9 bases match TRBD1. Germline lookup yields CDR1 ENHRY and CDR2 SYGVKD. This CDR3 is built from 14 residues. J was trimmed by 1 base and V by 6 bases; bases with no gene match: 3. The DNA for the CDR3 is TGTGCCATCAGCCCGGACAGGGGGAACACTGAAGCTTTCTTT. Translation: CAISPDRGNTEAFF.

This clonotype was detected ten times or more. The rearrangement uses TRBV20-1 and TRBJ1-1; no clear D. Germline-derived CDR1 and CDR2 are DFQATT and SNEGSKA (reference sequence). Trimming shortened V by 4 bases and J by 7 bases, and 25 bases separated the two germline ends. The CDR3 is made up of 16 amino acids. For the CDR3, the DNA is TGCAGTGCTATCGGAAGCCCGAACCTTGGTTGGGTTGAAGCTTTCTTT. Encoded protein: CSAIGSPNLGWVEAFF.

A remark on this clonotype: Given a much more abundant clone one base away, this may be a read error. Given the absence of the conserved phenylalanine or tryptophan at the CDR3 end, a read error is likely. The V gene is TRBV12-3 or TRBV12-4, the J gene TRBJ1-1; a possible D gene is TRBD1 (5 bases). The CDR3 is 13 amino acids. V was trimmed by 6 bases and J by 1 base, leaving 9 bases between them. The CDR3 loop is CASRPTGNTEAFY. The DNA of the CDR3 is TGTGCCAGCAGGCCTACAGGGAACACTGAAGCTTTCTAT.